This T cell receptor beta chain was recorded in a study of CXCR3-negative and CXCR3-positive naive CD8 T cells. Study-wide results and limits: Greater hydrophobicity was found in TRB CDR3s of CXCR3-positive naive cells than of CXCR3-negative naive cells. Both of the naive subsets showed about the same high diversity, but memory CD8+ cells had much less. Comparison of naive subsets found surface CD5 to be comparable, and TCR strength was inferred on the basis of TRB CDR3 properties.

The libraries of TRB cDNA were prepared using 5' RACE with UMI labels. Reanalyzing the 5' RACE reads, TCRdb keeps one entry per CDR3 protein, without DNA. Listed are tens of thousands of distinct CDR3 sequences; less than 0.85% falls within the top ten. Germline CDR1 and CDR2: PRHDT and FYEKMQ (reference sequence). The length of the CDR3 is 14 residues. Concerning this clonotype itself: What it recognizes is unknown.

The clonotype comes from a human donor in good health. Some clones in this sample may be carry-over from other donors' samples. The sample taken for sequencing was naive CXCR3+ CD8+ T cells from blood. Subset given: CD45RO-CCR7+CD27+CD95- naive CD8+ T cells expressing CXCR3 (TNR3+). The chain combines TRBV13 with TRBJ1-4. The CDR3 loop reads CASSLGRGGPKLFF.